This is a list of T cell receptor beta chains from one sample in a study of HIV-infected children after antiretroviral therapy interruption. TCRdb independently ran MiXCR on the 3' RACE reads; one entry per CDR3 protein. The data hold tens of thousands of distinct CDR3 sequences, with approximately 6.1% observed a single time. The specimen comprised CD45RA+ CD4+ T cells from PBMCs, pooled from several time points, sampled from a donor given antiretroviral therapy, either interrupted or continuous. Receptors were obtained from a pool of human donors with HIV. CDR3s include the opening cysteine and the closing phenylalanine or tryptophan. A D gene is named only where the DNA matches it firmly. Clone size appears in some rows only: once, few, many, or a class for an expanded clone.

d_call	v_call	j_call	clone_size	cdr3_aa	cdr3_nt
TRBD1	TRBV5-6	TRBJ2-7	many	CASSIQGWTGEYEQYF	TGTGCCAGCAGCATACAGGGGTGGACAGGGGAGTACGAGCAGTACTTC
.	TRBV20-1	TRBJ1-1	many	CSARGQKAFF	TGCAGTGCTAGGGGACAAAAAGCTTTCTTT
TRBD1	TRBV6-5	TRBJ1-1	many	CASSYERDRLPIF	TGTGCCAGCAGTTACGAGCGGGACAGGCTCCCAATCTTT
.	TRBV4-1	TRBJ1-1	many	CASSQDGRGFGTEAFF	TGCGCCAGCAGCCAAGATGGGCGGGGGTTTGGCACTGAAGCTTTCTTT
.	TRBV5-1	TRBJ1-1	.	CASSYQGPDTEAFF	TGCGCCAGCAGCTACCAAGGGCCGGATACTGAAGCTTTCTTT
.	TRBV12-3/TRBV12-4	TRBJ1-1	many	CASSRGAGATEAFF	TGTGCCAGCAGCCGCGGTGCGGGGGCCACTGAAGCTTTCTTT
.	TRBV3-1	TRBJ2-1	.	CASSQELTRQFF	TGTGCCAGCAGCCAAGAGTTGACCCGGCAGTTCTTC
.	TRBV6-6	TRBJ2-7	few	CASSPPPQGLEQYF	TGTGCCAGCAGTCCTCCTCCACAGGGCCTCGAGCAGTACTTC
.	TRBV6-6	TRBJ1-5	many	CASSYSDNQPQHF	TGTGCCAGCAGTTACTCAGACAATCAGCCCCAGCATTTT
.	TRBV3-1	TRBJ2-7	many	CASSQVSGREQYF	TGTGCCAGCAGCCAAGTTTCGGGGCGCGAGCAGTACTTC
.	TRBV18	TRBJ1-1	.	CASSPSMMLGATEAFF	TGTGCCAGCTCACCGAGTATGATGTTGGGGGCCACTGAAGCTTTCTTT
.	TRBV28	TRBJ2-4	many	CASISRHSQNTLYF	TGTGCTAGCATTTCCAGACATAGTCAAAACACCTTGTACTTT
.	TRBV5-1	TRBJ2-5	many	CASARKDAQETQYF	TGCGCCAGCGCACGGAAGGACGCCCAAGAGACCCAGTACTTC
.	TRBV27	TRBJ2-6	many	CASRNGFSGANVLTF	TGTGCCAGCAGAAACGGGTTCTCTGGGGCCAACGTCTTGACTTTC
TRBD1	TRBV5-6	TRBJ1-2	many	CASSLRTGSGGYTF	TGTGCCAGCAGCTTACGGACAGGCAGCGGTGGCTACACCTTC
.	TRBV2	TRBJ1-2	many	CASSVRPYGYTF	TGTGCCAGCAGTGTCAGGCCCTATGGCTACACCTTC
.	TRBV24-1	TRBJ2-7	few	CATSDAGASSDEQYF	TGTGCCACCAGTGATGCCGGGGCTTCCTCCGACGAGCAGTACTTC
.	TRBV18	TRBJ2-6	many	CASSPPGGPFSGANVLTF	TGTGCCAGCTCACCACCGGGGGGCCCATTCTCTGGGGCCAACGTCCTGACTTTC
TRBD2	TRBV10-3	TRBJ2-7	many	CAISETSGGGYEQYF	TGTGCCATCAGTGAGACTAGCGGGGGGGGATACGAGCAGTACTTC
.	TRBV2	TRBJ2-7	many	CASSDRAAVSYEQYF	TGTGCCAGCAGTGATCGGGCAGCAGTCTCCTACGAGCAGTACTTC